This TCR beta chain is from a study of response to subunit inactivated influenza vaccine. Study-wide results and caveats: Few additional T cells are recruited per seasonal influenza vaccination, authors suggested.

This CDR3 region has 13 residues. V shed 7 bases and J shed 8 bases, with 14 bases lying between them. Germline CDR1 reads LNHNV; CDR2 reads YYDKDF (reference sequence). Via MiXCR, TCRdb re-called the RT-PCR reads, giving one row per CDR3 protein. The table includes approximately 700,000 distinct CDR3 sequences, roughly 14% detected once. A remark on this clonotype: Its target is not known.

V and J are TRBV15 and TRBJ1-4; perhaps TRBD1 as D (6 bases). The material was PBMCs from blood, obtained roughly 13 days after vaccination. The TCR was taken from a man over 45 who received an inactivated influenza vaccine. CDR3 bases: TGTGCCACCAAGACAGGTAGTGAGGAAAAACTGTTTTTT. It translates to CATKTGSEEKLFF.